Listed below are T cell receptor beta chains from one sample, sequenced in a study of blood T cell repertoires in COVID-19. Clones were sequenced by immunoSEQ multiplex PCR, and TCRdb holds only the in-frame ones, with some missing. The table records roughly 400,000 clones, just under 90% of them present only once. The sequenced sample was PBMCs or T cells enriched from blood (not recorded which). The receptors here all came from a woman aged 25 to 39 who had recovered from COVID-19. CDR3s include the opening cysteine and the closing phenylalanine or tryptophan. The listing skips clone size in some rows; elsewhere it reads once, few, many or a size class.

v_gene: TRBV7-9
abundance: NA
j_gene: TRBJ2-5
CDR3aa: CASSLLAGVRQETQYF

v_gene: TRBV6-6
abundance: once
j_gene: TRBJ2-1
CDR3aa: CASSFSGGSVNEQFF

v_gene: TRBV9
abundance: NA
j_gene: TRBJ2-3
CDR3aa: CASSVDLAADTQYF

v_gene: TRBV28
abundance: NA
j_gene: TRBJ2-3
CDR3aa: CASSRRGQSTDTQYF

v_gene: TRBV27
abundance: NA
j_gene: TRBJ1-5
CDR3aa: CASSYQGSPNQPQHF

v_gene: TRBV5-1
abundance: NA
j_gene: TRBJ2-7
CDR3aa: CASSFMGSGAGSSYEQYF

v_gene: TRBV28
abundance: NA
j_gene: TRBJ2-7
CDR3aa: CASSLGLAGSYEQYF

v_gene: TRBV2
abundance: NA
j_gene: TRBJ2-5
CDR3aa: CASSAGEVETQYF

v_gene: TRBV7-2
abundance: NA
j_gene: TRBJ2-7
CDR3aa: CASSVDGGGFYEQYF

v_gene: TRBV7-8
abundance: NA
j_gene: TRBJ2-7
CDR3aa: CASSLGLNEQYF

v_gene: TRBV4-3
abundance: NA
j_gene: TRBJ1-3
CDR3aa: CASSQARDSGNTIYF

v_gene: TRBV12-3/TRBV12-4
abundance: NA
j_gene: TRBJ2-1
CDR3aa: CASRLYNEQFF

v_gene: TRBV12-3/TRBV12-4
abundance: NA
j_gene: TRBJ1-2
CDR3aa: CASSLTLGGYTF

v_gene: TRBV7-9
abundance: once
j_gene: TRBJ1-1
CDR3aa: CASSLNTEAFF

v_gene: TRBV24-1
abundance: NA
j_gene: TRBJ2-3
CDR3aa: CATSQQGALGTDTQYF

v_gene: TRBV18
abundance: NA
j_gene: TRBJ1-2
CDR3aa: CASSPRDSLPGYGYTF

v_gene: TRBV4-2
abundance: few
j_gene: TRBJ1-4
CDR3aa: CASSHPAGTGARPTNEKLFF

v_gene: TRBV28
abundance: NA
j_gene: TRBJ2-7
CDR3aa: CASSLRAGRILSYEQYF

v_gene: TRBV6-5
abundance: NA
j_gene: TRBJ1-2
CDR3aa: CASSRGTGWGYTF

v_gene: TRBV14
abundance: NA
j_gene: TRBJ1-2
CDR3aa: CASSQARGSLGYTF

v_gene: TRBV28
abundance: NA
j_gene: TRBJ1-1
CDR3aa: CASSSPTNTEAFF

v_gene: TRBV10-3
abundance: NA
j_gene: TRBJ1-2
CDR3aa: CAISDYDSQTYGYTF

v_gene: TRBV20-1
abundance: NA
j_gene: TRBJ1-2
CDR3aa: CSALQGYGYTF

v_gene: TRBV4-1
abundance: NA
j_gene: TRBJ2-1
CDR3aa: CASSQDRRTAPGGEQFF

v_gene: TRBV6-4
abundance: NA
j_gene: TRBJ2-7
CDR3aa: CASSLSGDRDEQYF

v_gene: TRBV27
abundance: NA
j_gene: TRBJ2-2
CDR3aa: CASSLYLFTGELFF

v_gene: TRBV13
abundance: NA
j_gene: TRBJ2-3
CDR3aa: CATEEQGRHSTDTQYF

v_gene: TRBV25-1
abundance: NA
j_gene: TRBJ2-7
CDR3aa: CASSDLDSYEQYF

v_gene: TRBV9
abundance: NA
j_gene: TRBJ2-2
CDR3aa: CASSVVLNTGELFF

v_gene: TRBV11-2
abundance: NA
j_gene: TRBJ1-6
CDR3aa: CASSYRGAYNSPLHF

v_gene: TRBV18
abundance: once
j_gene: TRBJ1-1
CDR3aa: CASSRGGGAKNTEAFF

v_gene: TRBV24-1
abundance: NA
j_gene: TRBJ2-1
CDR3aa: CATSDPFREGYNEQFF

v_gene: TRBV7-9
abundance: once
j_gene: TRBJ2-7
CDR3aa: CASSHRTGTGEQYF

v_gene: TRBV28
abundance: NA
j_gene: TRBJ1-5
CDR3aa: CASSPSGQGISQPQHF

v_gene: TRBV6-5
abundance: NA
j_gene: TRBJ1-4
CDR3aa: CASSTTGGWEKLFF

v_gene: TRBV20-1
abundance: NA
j_gene: TRBJ1-6
CDR3aa: CSASFGGTGDSDSPLHF

v_gene: TRBV27
abundance: NA
j_gene: TRBJ1-4
CDR3aa: CASSSRPGQRNEKLFF

v_gene: TRBV19
abundance: NA
j_gene: TRBJ2-5
CDR3aa: CASSNRDREETQYF

v_gene: TRBV28
abundance: NA
j_gene: TRBJ2-7
CDR3aa: CASRWTSGYEQYF

v_gene: TRBV19
abundance: NA
j_gene: TRBJ1-2
CDR3aa: CASSIVQDGYTF

v_gene: TRBV15
abundance: NA
j_gene: TRBJ2-7
CDR3aa: CATSSQIHYEQYF

v_gene: TRBV5-1
abundance: NA
j_gene: TRBJ2-2
CDR3aa: CASSHGLAGGFTGELFF